This entry concerns a single T cell receptor (beta chain). The antigen is unknown. CDR3 length: 18 amino acids. Trimming shortened V by 3 bases and J by 4 bases, and 25 bases separated the two germline ends. Germline CDR1 and CDR2: MDHEN and SYDVKM. A multiplex PCR was run with 60 Vbeta primers and 13 Jbeta primers. This table comes from immunoSEQ multiplex PCR, and its TCRdb copy is limited to in-frame clones, with some not included. The repertoire includes 200,000 to 250,000 clones, approximately 80% of them detected once, and about 0.6% sits in the top ten. All donors participated as healthy donors of bone marrow. The data were obtained in a study of cytomegalovirus exposure and HLA in healthy donors. Study-level information: In a previous analysis, around 120 million unique TCR beta sequences were found from 170 million or so T cells. Study-level points and caveats: Owing to their indistinguishability, certain V segments, notably TRBV6-2 and TRBV6-3, were excluded. Some TCR beta chains (around 180 of them) were listed as cytomegalovirus-associated.

This TCR came from a woman aged 40 to 55 in good health and CMV-seronegative. The material sequenced was PBMCs. The rearrangement uses TRBV28 and TRBJ2-7; D remains unclear. CDR3 coding DNA: TGTGCCAGCAGTTTCTACAGTATTGCCTCGGCGAAGCTGTACGAGCAGTACTTC. Translated: CASSFYSIASAKLYEQYF.